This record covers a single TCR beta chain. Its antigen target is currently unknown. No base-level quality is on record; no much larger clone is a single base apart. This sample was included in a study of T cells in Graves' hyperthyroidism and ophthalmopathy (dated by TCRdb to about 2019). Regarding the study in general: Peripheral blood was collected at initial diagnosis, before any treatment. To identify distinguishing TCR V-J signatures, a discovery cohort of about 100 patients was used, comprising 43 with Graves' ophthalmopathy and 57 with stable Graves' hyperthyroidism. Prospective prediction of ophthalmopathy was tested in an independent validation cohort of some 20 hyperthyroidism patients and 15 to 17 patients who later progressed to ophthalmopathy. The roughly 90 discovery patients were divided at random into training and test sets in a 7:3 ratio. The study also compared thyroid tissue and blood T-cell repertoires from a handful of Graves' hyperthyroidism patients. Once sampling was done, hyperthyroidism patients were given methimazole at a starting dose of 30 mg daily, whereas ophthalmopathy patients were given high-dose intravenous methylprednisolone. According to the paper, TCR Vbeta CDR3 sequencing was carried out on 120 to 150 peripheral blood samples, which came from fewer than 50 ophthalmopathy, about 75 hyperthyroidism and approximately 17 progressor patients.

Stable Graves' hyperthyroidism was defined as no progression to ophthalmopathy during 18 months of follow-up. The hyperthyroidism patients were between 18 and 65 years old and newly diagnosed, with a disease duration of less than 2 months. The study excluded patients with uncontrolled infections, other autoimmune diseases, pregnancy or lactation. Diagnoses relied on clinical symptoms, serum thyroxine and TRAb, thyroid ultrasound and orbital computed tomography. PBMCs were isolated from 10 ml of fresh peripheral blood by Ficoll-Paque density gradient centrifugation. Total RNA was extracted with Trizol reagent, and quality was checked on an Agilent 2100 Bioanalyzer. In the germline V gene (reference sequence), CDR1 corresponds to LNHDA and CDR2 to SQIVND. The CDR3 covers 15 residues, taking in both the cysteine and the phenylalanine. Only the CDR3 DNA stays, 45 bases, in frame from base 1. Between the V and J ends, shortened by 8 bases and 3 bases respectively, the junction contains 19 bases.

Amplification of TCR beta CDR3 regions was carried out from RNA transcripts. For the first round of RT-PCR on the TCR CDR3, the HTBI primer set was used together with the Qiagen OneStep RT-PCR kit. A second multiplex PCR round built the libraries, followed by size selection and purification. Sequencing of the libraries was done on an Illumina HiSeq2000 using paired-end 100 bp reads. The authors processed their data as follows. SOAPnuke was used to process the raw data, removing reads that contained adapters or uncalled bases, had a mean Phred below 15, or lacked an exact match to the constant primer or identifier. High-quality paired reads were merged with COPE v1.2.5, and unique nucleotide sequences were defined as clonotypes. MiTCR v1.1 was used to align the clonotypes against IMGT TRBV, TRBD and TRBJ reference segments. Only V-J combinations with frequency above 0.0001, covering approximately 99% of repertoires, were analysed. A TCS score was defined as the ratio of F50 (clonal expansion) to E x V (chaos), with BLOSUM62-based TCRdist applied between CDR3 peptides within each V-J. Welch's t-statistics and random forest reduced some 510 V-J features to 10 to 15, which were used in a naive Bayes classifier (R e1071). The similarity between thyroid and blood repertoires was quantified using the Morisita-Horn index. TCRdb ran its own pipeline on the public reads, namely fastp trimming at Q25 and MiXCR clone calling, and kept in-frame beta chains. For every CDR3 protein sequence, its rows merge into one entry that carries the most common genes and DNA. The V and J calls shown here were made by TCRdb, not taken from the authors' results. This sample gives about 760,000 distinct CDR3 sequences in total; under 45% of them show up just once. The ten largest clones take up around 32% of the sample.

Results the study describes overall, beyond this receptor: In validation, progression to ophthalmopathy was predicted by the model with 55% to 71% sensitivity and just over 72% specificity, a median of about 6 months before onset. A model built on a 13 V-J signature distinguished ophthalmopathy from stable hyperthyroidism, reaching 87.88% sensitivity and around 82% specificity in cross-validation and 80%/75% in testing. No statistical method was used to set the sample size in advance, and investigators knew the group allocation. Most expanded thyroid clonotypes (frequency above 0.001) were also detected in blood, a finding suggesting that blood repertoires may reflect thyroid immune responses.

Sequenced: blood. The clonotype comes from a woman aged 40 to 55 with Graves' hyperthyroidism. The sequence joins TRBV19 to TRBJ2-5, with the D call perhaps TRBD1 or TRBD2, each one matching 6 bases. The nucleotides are TGTGCCAGTGAACAGGGACTGTTCAGGAAAGAGACCCAGTACTTC. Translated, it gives CASEQGLFRKETQYF. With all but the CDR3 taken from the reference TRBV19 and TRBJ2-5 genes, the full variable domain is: DGGITQSPKYLFRKEGQNVTLSCEQNLNHDAMYWYRQDPGQGLRLIYYSQIVNDFQKGDIAEGYSVSREKKESFPLTVTSAQKNPTAFYLCASEQGLFRKETQYFGPGTRLLVL.